What follows are 23 T cell receptor beta chains derived from one specimen sequenced in a study of cytomegalovirus exposure and HLA in healthy donors. Vbeta (60) and Jbeta (13) primers were used in the PCR. Assay: immunoSEQ multiplex PCR; the TCRdb copy retains only in-frame clones and omits some. This sample has around 140,000 clones, with around 72% found just once. The sample was PBMCs. These receptors came from a woman aged 18 to 35 in good health and CMV-seronegative.

J is TRBJ2-7 and V is TRBV4-1; 10 bases are a match to TRBD2. Germline V lookup: CDR1 MGHRA, CDR2 YSYEKL. CDR3 length: 16 amino acids. Germline trimming cut 2 bases from V and 5 bases from J; bases unmatched to any gene: 9. This CDR3 is CASSQLLAGTKDEQYF. CDR3 nucleotides: TGCGCCAGCAGCCAATTACTAGCGGGGACAAAGGACGAGCAGTACTTC.

The chain couples TRBV6-4 to TRBJ2-7; 7 bases match TRBD1. Trimming at V came to 8 bases and at J to 5 bases, leaving 9 bases not matched to a gene. The CDR3 covers 13 residues. The germline gives CDR1 MRHNA, CDR2 SNTAGT. CDR3 bases: TGTGCCAGCTCGGACAGGCCGGCCGACGAGCAGTACTTC. This gives the protein CASSDRPADEQYF.

This clone was detected only once. The rearrangement links TRBV10-1 to TRBJ2-3, with D tentatively TRBD1 (6 bases). The CDR3 sequence is 14 residues long. CDR1 is WNHNN, CDR2 SYGVQD, per germline (reference sequence). V lost 3 bases to trimming and J lost 6 bases, with 13 bases between them. The CDR3 reads CASSDHTGPDTQYF. The CDR3 coding sequence is TGCGCCAGCAGTGACCACACAGGGCCCGATACGCAGTATTTT.

This clone was found a few times. J is TRBJ2-2 and V is TRBV7-9, with TRBD2 matching 11 bases. Germline CDR1 and CDR2: SEHNR and FQNEAQ (reference sequence). The ends lost 4 bases at V and 3 bases at J; junction bases unmatched: 1. The CDR3 sequence is 15 residues long. Here the CDR3 reads CASSSSGRHTGELFF. The CDR3 DNA is TGTGCCAGCAGCTCTAGCGGGAGGCACACCGGGGAGCTGTTTTTT.

The CDR3 bases are TGTGCCAGCAGCTTAAACCTAGCGGGAGGGGGGGAGCAGTTCTTC. It is translated as CASSLNLAGGGEQFF. The rearrangement uses TRBV7-9 and TRBJ2-1, with 12 bases that match TRBD2. V shed 2 bases and J 10 bases; nucleotides not matched to a gene: 6. Germline CDR1 SEHNR, CDR2 FQNEAQ (reference sequence). The CDR3 is made up of 15 amino acids.

V gene TRBV25-1 combines with J gene TRBJ2-1; no definite D call. Germline V gene data show CDR1 as MGHDK and CDR2 as SYGVNS. This CDR3 has 11 residues. Trimming cost V 8 bases and J 4 bases, with 6 bases left between them. CDR3 sequence (DNA): TGTGCCAGCGGCTTATACAATGAGCAGTTCTTC. It is translated as CASGLYNEQFF.

This clone was counted once. V gene TRBV7-2 combines with J gene TRBJ2-1; D call uncertain. CDR3 size: 11 residues. The ends were cut back, 2 bases at V and 9 bases at J, with 5 bases in the middle. The germline V gene has CDR1 SGHTA and CDR2 FQGNSA. The CDR3 sequence: CASSLTIEQFF. In DNA form, the CDR3 reads TGTGCCAGCAGCTTAACAATTGAGCAGTTCTTC.

V gene TRBV5-1 combines with J gene TRBJ1-1, with 7 bases identical to TRBD1. The CDR3 covers 11 residues. CDR1 is SGHRS, CDR2 YFSETQ, per germline. Trimming cost V 3 bases and J 11 bases; bases outside gene matches: 4. The CDR3 DNA reads as TGCGCCAGCAGCTCACAGGGGCTGGCTTTCTTT. Residues: CASSSQGLAFF.

The chain joins TRBV5-4 to TRBJ1-3; 9 nucleotides agree with TRBD1. V dropped 0 bases and J dropped 3; count of bases not matched to a gene: 10. Per the germline V gene, CDR1 is SGHNT and CDR2 is YYREEE (reference sequence). The CDR3 is 18 residues long. The chain's CDR3 is CASSLGGQGIGSGNTIYF. CDR3 nucleotide sequence: TGTGCCAGCAGCTTGGGCGGACAGGGGATCGGGAGTGGAAACACCATATATTTT.

The chain couples TRBV30 to TRBJ1-6; TRBD1 agrees at 7 bases. V was clipped by 5 bases and J by 8 bases; unmatched bases: 3. Germline CDR1 GTSNPN, CDR2 SVGIG (reference sequence). This CDR3 contains 12 residues. CDR3 protein: CAWGQADSPLHF. The CDR3 DNA reads TGTGCCTGGGGACAGGCAGATTCACCCCTCCACTTT.

The V gene is TRBV5-5, the J gene TRBJ2-1, with 12 bases lining up with TRBD2. The CDR3 totals 15 residues. J lost 6 bases, V lost 3 bases, and 4 bases had no gene match. Germline assignment: CDR1 SGHKS and CDR2 YYEKEE (reference sequence). As DNA, the CDR3 is TGTGCCAGCAGCTCGACTAGCGGGAGTACCAATGAGCAGTTCTTC. Encoded protein: CASSSTSGSTNEQFF.

The chain recombines TRBV2 with TRBJ1-1; the match to TRBD1 covers 9 bases. This CDR3 is built from 13 residues. The V segment lost 11 bases and the J segment 2 bases; nucleotides outside the gene matches: 6. The germline V gene encodes CDR1 SNHLY and CDR2 FYNNEI. CDR3 amino acids: CAGRQGVNTEAFF. The CDR3 region has the DNA TGTGCCGGGAGACAGGGGGTAAACACTGAAGCTTTCTTT.

This chain links TRBV6-6 with TRBJ2-7; maybe TRBD1 (9 bases). The CDR3 sequence is 16 residues long. Germline-derived CDR1 and CDR2 are MNHNY and SVGAGI (reference sequence). Trimming stripped 5 bases from V and 0 bases from J, with 17 bases between. DNA for the CDR3: TGTGCCAGCAGTCCCAGCGGGGGACAGGGCTCCTACGAGCAGTACTTC. Its protein product is CASSPSGGQGSYEQYF.

The chain uses TRBV6-5 and TRBJ2-7; perhaps TRBD2 as D (6 bases). Germline V lookup: CDR1 MNHEY, CDR2 SVGAGI. The CDR3 totals 14 residues. The chain's CDR3 is CASSRGAHSYEQYF. CDR3 nucleotide sequence: TGTGCAAGCTCCCGCGGGGCCCACTCCTACGAGCAGTACTTC.

The chain employs TRBV5-6 and TRBJ1-1, with TRBD1 matching 9 bases. The junction had 14 bases not matched to a gene; V was cut back by 3 bases and J by 5 bases. CDR1 and CDR2 from the germline V gene are SGHDT and YYEEEE. CDR3 length: 17 amino acids. The CDR3 loop reads CASSSPGTGLVRTEAFF. The CDR3 DNA is TGTGCCAGCAGCTCACCGGGGACAGGGTTGGTGCGGACTGAAGCTTTCTTT. Variable domain in full (rest from reference TRBV5-6 and TRBJ1-1): DAGVTQSPTHLIKTRGQQVTLRCSPKSGHDTVSWYQQALGQGPQFIFQYYEEEERQRGNFPDRFSGHQFPNYSSELNVNALLLGDSALYLCASSSPGTGLVRTEAFFGQGTRLTVV.

The chain is built from TRBV5-4 and TRBJ2-3; possible D gene TRBD1, 6 bases. V lost 4 bases and J lost 5, with 14 bases in between. CDR1 SGHNT and CDR2 YYREEE come from the germline V gene (reference sequence). This CDR3 contains 14 residues. CDR3 nucleotide sequence: TGTGCCAGCAGCCCATACAGGGATGGAGATACGCAGTATTTT. Amino acids: CASSPYRDGDTQYF. The full variable domain, its missing parts supplied by reference TRBV5-4 and TRBJ2-3, is ETGVTQSPTHLIKTRGQQVTLRCSSQSGHNTVSWYQQALGQGPQFIFQYYREEENGRGNFPPRFSGLQFPNYSSELNVNALELDDSALYLCASSPYRDGDTQYFGPGTRLTVL.

This chain joins TRBV25-1 and TRBJ2-7; 9 bases are a match to TRBD1. The CDR3 loop spans 14 amino acids. In germline, CDR1 is MGHDK, CDR2 SYGVNS. V gave up 5 bases and J gave up 6 bases; unmatched junction bases: 8. In DNA form, the CDR3 reads TGTGCCAGCAGTCCCCCCGGACAGGGGTCCGAGCAGTACTTC. It translates to CASSPPGQGSEQYF.

V gene TRBV19 combines with J gene TRBJ1-1; 9 bases line up with TRBD1. This CDR3 region has 13 residues. The germline V gene encodes CDR1 LNHDA and CDR2 SQIVND (reference sequence). V lost 5 bases, J lost 11 bases, and 9 bases stayed unmatched. In DNA, the CDR3 is TGTGCCAGTAGTGCCTACACAGGGGGCCTGGCTTTCTTT. Protein product: CASSAYTGGLAFF. The variable domain in full, completed from reference TRBV19 and TRBJ1-1, reads DGGITQSPKYLFRKEGQNVTLSCEQNLNHDAMYWYRQDPGQGLRLIYYSQIVNDFQKGDIAEGYSVSREKKESFPLTVTSAQKNPTAFYLCASSAYTGGLAFFGQGTRLTVV.

The chain combines TRBV7-9 with TRBJ2-7; 8 nucleotides line up with TRBD1. V dropped 4 bases and J dropped 7; count of bases not matched to a gene: 3. The length of the CDR3 is 12 residues. Germline CDR1 reads SEHNR; CDR2 reads FQNEAQ (reference sequence). DNA of the CDR3: TGTGCCAGCAGCTGGACAGGGCAGGAGCAGTACTTC. Its translation is CASSWTGQEQYF.

This sequence joins TRBV6-1 and TRBJ2-7, with a possible D match to TRBD2 (6 bases). This CDR3 region has 16 residues. Looked up from germline, CDR1 is MNHNS and CDR2 is SASEGT. The V end lost 2 bases, the J end lost 3 bases, and 17 bases lay between the germline ends. The CDR3 loop reads CASSELMGGEVYEQYF. In DNA, the CDR3 is TGTGCCAGCAGTGAATTGATGGGAGGTGAGGTCTACGAGCAGTACTTC.

This chain links TRBV6-5 with TRBJ2-6; tentatively, D is TRBD2 (6 bases). Germline CDR1 reads MNHEY; CDR2 reads SVGAGI. Trimming left V 10 bases short and J 0 bases short, with 10 bases between. The CDR3 is made up of 14 amino acids. CDR3 sequence: CATVSGSGANVLTF. The CDR3 nucleotides read TGTGCCACTGTTAGCGGCTCTGGGGCCAACGTCCTGACTTTC.

The J gene is TRBJ1-2, the V gene TRBV6-5; 7 positions agree with TRBD1. This CDR3 has 13 residues. Losses at the gene ends were 2 bases for V and 14 bases for J; bases not matched to a gene: 11. Per germline, CDR1 MNHEY and CDR2 SVGAGI. In DNA, the CDR3 is TGTGCCAGCAGTTACGAGAGACAGGGCCTGCTTACCTTC. Translated: CASSYERQGLLTF.

V and J are TRBV18 and TRBJ2-5; perhaps TRBD1 as D (6 bases). V lost 2 bases, J lost 3 bases, and 10 bases lay in between. The CDR3 is 14 residues long. Germline V gene lookup returns CDR1 KGHSH and CDR2 LQKENI. CDR3 loop: CASSPTAGEETQYF. CDR3 DNA: TGTGCCAGCTCACCAACGGCAGGGGAAGAGACCCAGTACTTC.